These 5 T cell receptor beta chains originate from one sample sequenced in a study of CD8+CD57+ T cells in acquired aplastic anemia (dated by TCRdb to 2016 to 2019). Flow cytometry had shown CD8+CD57+ cell expansion in the patients selected for sequencing. The sample was run on an Illumina HiSeq 2000. Profiling of TCR beta VDJ combinations and CDR3 sequences used genomic DNA as the template. TCRdb reanalyzed the raw reads on its own, using fastp at Q25 for trimming and MiXCR for clone calling, and kept in-frame beta chains. Each entry merges the rows of one CDR3 protein and shows their most common DNA and genes. Counted in this sample were about 250,000 distinct CDR3 sequences; approximately 50% of them appeared once. Of the sample, 6.5% to 10% falls within the top ten clones. Material: sorted CD4+, CD8+, or CD8+CD57+ T cells (not recorded which) from PBMCs. These receptor sequences come from a human donor with aplastic anemia.

This clonotype appeared many times. CDR3 in amino acids: CASSSQETGGQPQHF. In nucleotides, the CDR3 is TGTGCCAGCAGCTCTCAGGAGACGGGGGGTCAGCCCCAGCATTTT. The chain uses TRBV5-8 and TRBJ1-5; maybe TRBD1 (5 bases). V lost 3 bases to trimming and J lost 6 bases, with 16 bases between them. This CDR3 is built from 15 residues. Looked up from germline, CDR1 is SGHTS and CDR2 is YDEGEE.

This clonotype was counted many times. The chain joins TRBV28 to TRBJ2-7, with 8 bases identical to TRBD2. Germline V lookup: CDR1 MDHEN, CDR2 SYDVKM. Losses at the gene ends were 5 bases for V and 2 bases for J; bases not matched to a gene: 8. CDR3 length: 15 amino acids. The DNA for the CDR3 is TGTGCCAGCAGTCCTCTTACGGGAGGGCCCTACGAGCAGTACTTC. Translating it yields CASSPLTGGPYEQYF.

CDR3 loop: CSARGQGEGQETQYF. The CDR3 DNA follows: TGCAGTGCTAGAGGACAGGGAGAAGGGCAAGAGACCCAGTACTTC. The chain combines TRBV20-1 with TRBJ2-5; TRBD1 matches 7 bases. J lost 2 bases, V lost 1 base, and 7 bases had no gene match. Per germline, CDR1 DFQATT and CDR2 SNEGSKA (reference sequence). This CDR3 is built from 15 residues.

This clonotype appeared many times. The chain carries TRBV19 and TRBJ1-5; D remains ambiguous. The germline V gene encodes CDR1 LNHDA and CDR2 SQIVND (reference sequence). The V end lost 6 bases, the J end lost 7 bases, and 22 bases lay between the germline ends. The CDR3 has 16 amino acids. CDR3: CASSDAGEPGSQPQHF. CDR3 coding DNA: TGTGCCAGTAGCGACGCCGGGGAACCGGGCTCCCAGCCCCAGCATTTT.

The sample holds many counts of this clonotype. The J gene is TRBJ1-2, the V gene TRBV20-1, with TRBD1 as a possible D gene (5 bases). The CDR3 length is 14 residues. The V gene's germline CDR1 is DFQATT and CDR2 SNEGSKA (reference sequence). The germline V and J ends were trimmed by 3 bases and 4 bases, with 15 bases remaining between them. This chain's CDR3 is CSASDPGRSYGYTF. The CDR3 coding sequence is TGCAGTGCTAGCGATCCGGGACGTTCCTATGGCTACACCTTC.